This T cell receptor (beta chain) is from a study of beta chain features in type 1 diabetes. This clone was counted a few times. Isolation of CD4+ naive, central memory, regulatory and stem cell-like memory cells was achieved by sorting via CD45RO/CCR7/CD25/CD127/CD95/CD27. TCRB transcripts that were expressed got sequenced, as all of the isolated RNA had been reverse transcribed. Mean read depth for stem cell-like memory T cell samples was about a million reads. Clones were read by immunoSEQ multiplex PCR, and TCRdb kept only the in-frame ones, dropping some. The sample yields 10,000 to 15,000 clones, around 43% seen once. This CDR3 region has 15 residues. J was trimmed by 4 bases and V by 2 bases; bases with no gene match: 1. Germline loops: CDR1 LGHNT, CDR2 FRNRAP.

V gene TRBV12-5 combines with J gene TRBJ2-1; 11 bases are a match to TRBD2. Specimen: stem cell memory CD4+ T cells from blood. The receptor's source is a man in his late teens or twenties in good health. CDR3 amino acids: CASGLIAGGYNEQFF. The CDR3 nucleotides are TGTGCTAGTGGTTTGATAGCGGGGGGGTACAATGAGCAGTTCTTC.